This T cell receptor beta chain was obtained from a study of OX40 agonist ivuxolimab in advanced cancers. Study-level information: Ivuxolimab, an agonistic anti-OX40 (CD134) antibody, was given to patients. The study gave patients intravenous ivuxolimab at 0.01 to 10 mg/kg every 2 weeks. Cancers in dose escalation were hepatocellular, melanoma, renal cell and head and neck. Overall study findings and caveats: There was clonal expansion of CD4+ and CD8+ blood T cells by week 6 at 0.1 to 3.0 mg/kg.

The CDR3 has 18 residues. Germline CDR1 MDHEN, CDR2 SYDVKM. V lost 3 bases, J lost 7 bases, and 18 bases stayed unmatched. Of note for this clone: The antigen remains undetermined.

Method: immunoSEQ multiplex PCR; TCRdb's copy keeps in-frame clones and lacks some. The sample yields around 70,000 clones, roughly 90% seen once. This TCR derives from an adult with an advanced solid tumor such as melanoma, head and neck, liver or kidney cancer. The chain carries TRBV28 and TRBJ2-1; 7 nucleotides line up with TRBD2. The material was CD4+ or CD8+ T cells sorted from blood, obtained in a trial of the OX40 agonist ivuxolimab. This CDR3 reads CASSFDGRGRAVGNEQFF. DNA for the CDR3: TGTGCCAGCAGTTTCGATGGTCGGGGGAGGGCCGTAGGTAATGAGCAGTTCTTC.